The 25 T cell receptor beta chains reported below all come from one sample, sequenced in a study of blood T cell repertoires in COVID-19. Clones were read by immunoSEQ multiplex PCR, and TCRdb kept only the in-frame ones, dropping some. The sample carries 150,000 to 160,000 clones, 75% to 90% recorded once. The sample comprised peripheral blood. Receptor source: a man aged 60 to 69 with acute or convalescent COVID-19.

This rearrangement joins TRBV6-8 to TRBJ2-3; TRBD1 aligns across 9 bases. Germline CDR1 MNHGY, CDR2 SAAAGT. The CDR3 runs 15 residues. After removal of 6 bases from V and 5 bases from J, the junction contained 9 bases not matched to a gene. CDR3: CASSENRGQKDTQYF. The CDR3, as DNA: TGTGCCAGCAGCGAAAACAGGGGGCAGAAAGATACGCAGTATTTT.

The chain joins TRBV29-1 to TRBJ2-7; D is ambiguous. CDR1 is SQVTM and CDR2 is ANQGSEA in the germline V gene. The CDR3 contains 11 residues. The V end was cut by 4 bases, the J end by 2 bases, with 6 bases between. The CDR3 nucleotides read TGCAGCGTTGTGGCAGCCTACGAGCAGTACTTC. As protein: CSVVAAYEQYF.

The V and J genes are TRBV2 and TRBJ2-1, with 11 bases that match TRBD2. The germline CDR1 and CDR2 sequences are SNHLY and FYNNEI. This CDR3 region has 17 residues. J gave up 0 bases and V 6 bases, and 7 bases lay outside the gene matches. CDR3 coding DNA: TGTGCCAGCAGCTCCTTAGGACTAGCGGGCTCCTACAATGAGCAGTTCTTC. Translating gives CASSSLGLAGSYNEQFF.

In its sample, this clone was seen a few times. CDR3 region: CASSWAGGSNYGYTF. As DNA, the CDR3 is TGTGCCAGCAGCTGGGCAGGGGGATCCAACTATGGCTACACCTTC. V gene TRBV7-9 combines with J gene TRBJ1-2; 7 bases map to TRBD1. With V trimmed by 4 bases and J by 2 bases, 7 bases remained unmatched. Germline V gene sequence: CDR1 SEHNR, CDR2 FQNEAQ (reference sequence). CDR3 length: 15 amino acids.

This chain connects TRBV6-5 to TRBJ2-7; 10 nucleotides align to TRBD1. The V segment lost 6 bases and the J segment 5 bases; nucleotides outside the gene matches: 4. The CDR3 has 13 amino acids. The germline CDR1 and CDR2 sequences are MNHEY and SVGAGI. The CDR3, as DNA: TGTGCCAGCAGGGGGACAGGGGCAAACGAGCAGTACTTC. It codes for CASRGTGANEQYF.

V gene TRBV10-1 combines with J gene TRBJ1-5; 9 bases agree with TRBD1. From germline, CDR1 is WNHNN and CDR2 SYGVQD (reference sequence). V lost 5 bases to trimming and J lost 3 bases; unmatched junction nucleotides: 14. The CDR3 totals 18 residues. The CDR3 DNA reads TGCGCCAGCAGTCGAACAAAAATTCGGACAGGGGACAATCAGCCCCAGCATTTT. Translation: CASSRTKIRTGDNQPQHF.

The chain is built from TRBV5-1 and TRBJ2-2; 7 positions agree with TRBD1. Trimming at V came to 3 bases and at J to 3 bases, leaving 5 bases not matched to a gene. From germline, CDR1 is SGHRS and CDR2 YFSETQ. The CDR3 is 15 residues long. The CDR3 sequence is CASSSQGVDTGELFF. The CDR3 DNA reads TGCGCCAGCAGCTCCCAGGGGGTCGACACCGGGGAGCTGTTTTTT.

The table lists this clone with a few counts. The chain couples TRBV6-1 to TRBJ2-2; maybe TRBD1 (6 bases). The CDR3 loop spans 16 amino acids. In germline, CDR1 is MNHNS, CDR2 SASEGT. Between the trimmed V and J ends, which lost 0 bases and 7 bases, there was a span of 15 bases. The chain's CDR3 is CASSEARGGLGGELFF. The CDR3 bases are TGTGCCAGCAGTGAAGCGCGAGGGGGTTTGGGCGGGGAGCTGTTTTTT.

This sequence joins TRBV4-2 and TRBJ2-1; 12 bases are a match to TRBD2. V shed 4 bases, J shed 7 bases, and the junction held 8 bases outside the gene matches. The CDR3 is 16 residues long. The germline CDR1 and CDR2 sequences are LGHNA and YNFKEQ. The CDR3 sequence is CASSLGASGRDNEQFF. The CDR3 nucleotides are TGTGCCAGCAGCCTGGGGGCTAGCGGGAGGGATAATGAGCAGTTCTTC.

J is TRBJ1-6 and V is TRBV6-5; TRBD1 might be the D (5 bases). Trimming cost V 0 bases and J 9 bases, with 15 bases left between them. CDR1 and CDR2 from the germline V gene are MNHEY and SVGAGI. The CDR3 is made up of 16 amino acids. The chain's CDR3 is CASSYSTQGRSSPLHF. The CDR3 region has the DNA TGTGCCAGCAGTTACTCGACGCAGGGCCGAAGTTCACCCCTCCACTTT.

The gene calls are TRBV12-3 or TRBV12-4 and TRBJ1-6; 7 bases match TRBD1. The CDR3 spans 13 residues. The ends lost 6 bases at V and 9 bases at J; junction bases unmatched: 5. CDR3 DNA sequence: TGTGCCAGCAGAGAAAACAGGGGTTCACCCCTCCACTTT. Its translation: CASRENRGSPLHF.

This clone came up a few times. This rearrangement joins TRBV9 to TRBJ1-2; possibly TRBD1 for D (6 bases). The germline V and J ends were trimmed by 1 base and 4 bases, with 17 bases remaining between them. There are 16 residues in the CDR3. Germline V CDR1 and CDR2: SGDLS, YYNGEE. The CDR3, as DNA: TGTGCCAGCAGCGTAACTGACAGGCCGAAATCCTATGGCTACACCTTC. Residues: CASSVTDRPKSYGYTF.

This sequence joins TRBV7-3 and TRBJ2-7, with D possibly matching TRBD2 (6 bases). The CDR3 sequence is 15 residues long. Germline values: CDR1 SGHTA, CDR2 FQGTGA. V lost 1 base, J lost 2 bases, and 12 bases lay in between. The CDR3 sequence: CASSLIGGTPYEQYF. CDR3 sequence (DNA): TGTGCCAGCAGCTTAATTGGGGGGACCCCCTACGAGCAGTACTTC.

The chain employs TRBV6-2 or TRBV6-3 and TRBJ2-1; 8 bases are a match to TRBD2. Germline CDR1 is MNHEY and CDR2 is SVGEGT. Trimming took 6 bases from V and 6 from J; bases not matched to a gene: 16. There are 17 residues in the CDR3. In DNA, the CDR3 is TGTGCCAGCAGCCCTCCCCCCGGGACTAGTGCCTCCAATGAGCAGTTCTTC. Translating gives CASSPPPGTSASNEQFF.

CDR3 sequence: CASSLTLSGPSSYNSPLHF. The CDR3 DNA is TGTGCCAGCAGCCTGACCCTAAGCGGGCCTAGCTCCTATAATTCACCCCTCCACTTT. The chain carries TRBV11-3 and TRBJ1-6; D unresolved. The ends were cut back, 5 bases at V and 0 bases at J, with 20 bases in the middle. Looked up from germline, CDR1 is SGHNT and CDR2 is YENEEA. The CDR3 sequence is 19 residues long. Using reference TRBV11-3 and TRBJ1-6 for the parts outside the CDR3, the full variable domain is EAGVVQSPRYKIIEKKQPVAFWCNPISGHNTLYWYLQNLGQGPELLIRYENEEAVDDSQLPKDRFSAERLKGVDSTLKIQPAELGDSAVYLCASSLTLSGPSSYNSPLHFGNGTRLTVT.

V is TRBV30 and J is TRBJ1-3; 8 bases agree with TRBD1. The germline CDR1 and CDR2 sequences are GTSNPN and SVGIG (reference sequence). The CDR3 covers 13 residues. The ends lost 5 bases at V and 0 bases at J; junction bases unmatched: 0. CDR3 bases: TGTGCCTGGGGACAGGGCTCTGGAAACACCATATATTTT. This translates into CAWGQGSGNTIYF.

The chain has TRBV19 and TRBJ1-2; TRBD1 matches 8 bases. Germline V CDR1 and CDR2: LNHDA, SQIVND (reference sequence). The CDR3 runs to 14 residues. Trimming cost V 5 bases and J 3 bases; bases outside gene matches: 5. The CDR3 bases are TGTGCCAGTAGTCCGGGACAGGACTACTATGGCTACACCTTC. As protein: CASSPGQDYYGYTF.

The rearrangement links TRBV11-2 to TRBJ2-2; 7 nucleotides align to TRBD1. Germline loops: CDR1 SGHAT, CDR2 FQNNGV. This CDR3 is built from 15 residues. The trim removed 5 bases at V and 7 bases at J, leaving 10 bases unmatched. CDR3 in DNA: TGTGCCAGCAGCGTGCGACAGGGTGGTGGCGGGGAGCTGTTTTTT. Translating gives CASSVRQGGGGELFF.

Notes on this clone: One end of the junction fails to match germline, which may point to a read error. This sequence joins TRBV5-6 and TRBJ1-2, with D possibly matching TRBD1 (6 bases). This CDR3 is 11 amino acids long. CDR1 is SGHDT and CDR2 is YYEEEE in the germline V gene. CDR3 in amino acids: CASRRTGPPSF. In DNA form, the CDR3 reads TGTGCCAGCAGACGAACAGGGCCCCCATCCTTC.

The chain joins TRBV6-5 to TRBJ1-5; D is unclear. The CDR3 is made up of 14 amino acids. The germline V gene has CDR1 MNHEY and CDR2 SVGAGI. Trimming took 2 bases from V and 3 from J, leaving 8 bases between them. The CDR3 DNA reads TGTGCCAGCAGTTACGGGAGAAACAATCAGCCCCAGCATTTT. Amino acids: CASSYGRNNQPQHF.

The chain has TRBV7-9 and TRBJ2-7; no clear D gene. Per the germline V gene, CDR1 is SEHNR and CDR2 is FQNEAQ (reference sequence). CDR3 size: 16 residues. The ends were cut back, 5 bases at V and 0 bases at J, with 17 bases in the middle. The CDR3 reads CASSHPTPESSYEQYF. The CDR3 coding sequence is TGTGCCAGCAGCCACCCGACACCAGAGTCCTCCTACGAGCAGTACTTC.

In its sample, this clone was seen once. The chain employs TRBV9 and TRBJ2-3, with D hard to call. Germline CDR1 and CDR2: SGDLS and YYNGEE. This CDR3 region has 16 residues. V lost 0 bases and J 0 bases, leaving 11 bases between the germline ends. CDR3 protein: CASSVGWPASTDTQYF. Written as DNA, the CDR3 is TGTGCCAGCAGCGTAGGGTGGCCCGCTAGCACAGATACGCAGTATTTT.

The chain uses TRBV30 and TRBJ2-1, with D possibly being TRBD2 (6 bases). The V end lost 3 bases, the J end lost 9 bases, and 15 bases lay between the germline ends. CDR3 length equals 13 residues. Per germline, CDR1 GTSNPN and CDR2 SVGIG (reference sequence). The CDR3 DNA sequence: TGTGCCTGGAGCCATAGTGGGGGGTCTGAGCAGTTCTTC. It codes for CAWSHSGGSEQFF.

As DNA, the CDR3 is TGCAGTGCTAGTCTTCCCGGGAGACACGGTAATGAGCAGTTCTTC. Amino acid sequence: CSASLPGRHGNEQFF. The chain employs TRBV20-1 and TRBJ2-1, with a weak D call TRBD2 (6 bases). This CDR3 is built from 15 residues. CDR1 and CDR2 (germline): DFQATT, SNEGSKA (reference sequence). Trimming shortened V by 3 bases and J by 7 bases, and 19 bases separated the two germline ends.

The genes are TRBV18 and TRBJ2-7; perhaps TRBD2 as D (5 bases). V lost 2 bases and J 1 base, leaving 24 bases between the germline ends. From germline, CDR1 is KGHSH and CDR2 LQKENI. The CDR3 length is 19 residues. The CDR3 here is CASSPLLVASSRGSYEQYF. The CDR3 DNA follows: TGTGCCAGCTCACCATTGCTAGTAGCCAGCTCTCGGGGATCCTACGAGCAGTACTTC.